A single sample gave rise to the 25 T cell receptor beta chains below, sequenced in a study of cytomegalovirus exposure and HLA in healthy donors. PCR involved 60 Vbeta and 13 Jbeta primers. Sequencing was performed with immunoSEQ multiplex PCR; in TCRdb, only in-frame clones are kept and a portion is missing. The top ten clones hold approximately 0.5% of a sample with approximately 240,000 clones, almost 85% of them seen once. Source material: PBMCs. Receptors originate from a woman between 40 and 55 years old in good health and CMV-seronegative.

This CDR3 is CASHREKTQYF. CDR3 DNA sequence: TGTGCCAGCCATCGGGAAAAGACCCAGTACTTC. The V and J genes are TRBV6-6 and TRBJ2-5; D is perhaps TRBD2 (5 bases). Trimming removed 8 bases at V and 6 bases at J, with 10 bases between. The CDR3 loop spans 11 amino acids. Germline V lookup: CDR1 MNHNY, CDR2 SVGAGI (reference sequence).

This chain connects TRBV19 to TRBJ2-7, with 11 bases fitting TRBD1. The CDR3 spans 15 residues. Germline V CDR1 and CDR2: LNHDA, SQIVND (reference sequence). V was pared by 6 bases and J by 5 bases, with 9 bases of the junction left unmatched. The CDR3 sequence is CASRTGQGGLHEQYF. DNA of the CDR3: TGTGCCAGTAGAACGGGACAGGGGGGCCTCCACGAGCAGTACTTC.

The chain joins TRBV5-1 to TRBJ2-1, with 7 bases identical to TRBD1. The J segment lost 2 bases and the V segment lost 3 bases, leaving 2 bases of the junction unmatched. From germline, CDR1 is SGHRS and CDR2 YFSETQ. The CDR3 is 14 amino acids. This CDR3 is CASSSDRTYNEQFF. As DNA, the CDR3 is TGCGCCAGCAGCTCGGACAGGACCTACAATGAGCAGTTCTTC. Looking up the rest from reference TRBV5-1 and TRBJ2-1 gives the full variable domain: KAGVTQTPRYLIKTRGQQVTLSCSPISGHRSVSWYQQTPGQGLQFLFEYFSETQRNKGNFPGRFSGRQFSNSRSEMNVSTLELGDSALYLCASSSDRTYNEQFFGPGTRLTVL.

The chain has TRBV19 and TRBJ2-1; D possibly corresponds to TRBD2 (7 bases). Looked up from germline, CDR1 is LNHDA and CDR2 is SQIVND (reference sequence). The CDR3 has 15 residues. V lost 3 bases, J lost 7 bases, and 16 bases lay in between. DNA of the CDR3: TGTGCCAGTAGTATGGGTGGCGGGGGCAGGAATGAGCAGTTCTTC. Its translation: CASSMGGGGRNEQFF.

The chain recombines TRBV28 with TRBJ1-1; 7 nucleotides align to TRBD1. V was pared by 7 bases and J by 0 bases, with 23 bases of the junction left unmatched. Germline CDR1 is MDHEN and CDR2 is SYDVKM. The CDR3 spans 20 residues. The CDR3 nucleotides are TGTGCCAGCACCCATAGAGGGGGCGCGAGAGGGCTTGGGATGAACACTGAAGCTTTCTTT. The encoded protein is CASTHRGGARGLGMNTEAFF. The full variable domain, in which reference TRBV28 and TRBJ1-1 provide the parts outside the CDR3, is DVKVTQSSRYLVKRTGEKVFLECVQDMDHENMFWYRQDPGLGLRLIYFSYDVKMKEKGDIPEGYSVSREKKERFSLILESASTNQTSMYLCASTHRGGARGLGMNTEAFFGQGTRLTVV.

V gene TRBV6-1 combines with J gene TRBJ2-2, with 7 positions matching TRBD2. CDR1 MNHNS and CDR2 SASEGT come from the germline V gene. The CDR3 is 14 residues long. V shed 2 bases and J 5 bases; nucleotides not matched to a gene: 2. The CDR3 nucleotides are TGTGCCAGCAGTGAAACGGGAGGAACCGGGGAGCTGTTTTTT. Protein: CASSETGGTGELFF.

The chain is built from TRBV27 and TRBJ1-6, with 7 bases fitting TRBD1. The CDR3 length is 15 residues. CDR1 is MNHEY, CDR2 SMNVEV, per germline (reference sequence). J gave up 0 bases and V 6 bases, and 2 bases lay outside the gene matches. The DNA for the CDR3 is TGTGCCAGCAGATCAGGGGGCTCCTATAATTCACCCCTCCACTTT. Translating gives CASRSGGSYNSPLHF.

The chain is built from TRBV7-2 and TRBJ1-2, with 9 bases that match TRBD1. The trim removed 4 bases at V and 5 bases at J, leaving 8 bases unmatched. Germline V gene data show CDR1 as SGHTA and CDR2 as FQGNSA. The CDR3 spans 15 residues. CDR3 sequence: CASSSFTGGAYGYTF. CDR3 in DNA: TGTGCCAGCAGCTCATTTACAGGGGGCGCTTATGGCTACACCTTC.

This clone was counted a single time. The chain is built from TRBV7-8 and TRBJ2-3, with 7 bases aligning to TRBD1. The CDR3 has 16 amino acids. The germline V gene encodes CDR1 SGHVS and CDR2 FQNEAQ. The V and J ends lost 5 bases and 2 bases, in that order; junction bases with no gene match: 10. In DNA, the CDR3 is TGTGCCAGCAGCCAACAATCAGGGGGAACCACAGATACGCAGTATTTT. Protein sequence: CASSQQSGGTTDTQYF. Drawing the rest from reference TRBV7-8 and TRBJ2-3, the complete variable domain is GAGVSQSPRYKVAKRGQDVALRCDPISGHVSLFWYQQALGQGPEFLTYFQNEAQLDKSGLPSDRFFAERPEGSVSTLKIQRTQQEDSAVYLCASSQQSGGTTDTQYFGPGTRLTVL.

This chain uses TRBV25-1 with TRBJ1-6, with D tentatively TRBD1 (5 bases). V was pared by 5 bases and J by 9 bases, with 23 bases between. The CDR3 sequence is 17 residues long. Germline CDR1 MGHDK, CDR2 SYGVNS. CDR3 region: CASSQAATALLVSPLHF. In DNA form, the CDR3 reads TGTGCCAGCAGTCAGGCCGCGACAGCTCTACTGGTTTCACCCCTCCACTTT.

The chain combines TRBV9 with TRBJ1-6; TRBD1 agrees at 7 bases. Germline V gene lookup returns CDR1 SGDLS and CDR2 YYNGEE. J was trimmed by 7 bases and V by 3 bases; bases with no gene match: 4. The CDR3 is made up of 14 amino acids. CDR3 DNA sequence: TGTGCCAGCAGCGCGACAGGGTGGAATTCACCCCTCCACTTT. It yields the protein CASSATGWNSPLHF.

This clone was counted once. This sequence joins TRBV7-3 and TRBJ1-1, with 10 bases matching TRBD1. The CDR3 is made up of 15 amino acids. After removal of 5 bases from V and 5 bases from J, the junction contained 8 bases not matched to a gene. CDR1 is SGHTA and CDR2 is FQGTGA in the germline V gene. This CDR3 reads CASSPSGQGSTEAFF. The CDR3 DNA reads TGTGCCAGCAGCCCCTCGGGACAGGGGTCAACTGAAGCTTTCTTT.

The V gene is TRBV5-1, the J gene TRBJ2-5; 9 nucleotides match TRBD1. This CDR3 comprises 15 residues. The J segment lost 2 bases and the V segment lost 3 bases, leaving 5 bases of the junction unmatched. CDR1 is SGHRS and CDR2 is YFSETQ in the germline V gene. CDR3: CASSYGQGSQETQYF. The CDR3 coding sequence is TGCGCCAGCAGCTACGGACAGGGGAGTCAAGAGACCCAGTACTTC.

V and J are TRBV5-6 and TRBJ2-3; D is uncertain. Germline CDR1 reads SGHDT; CDR2 reads YYEEEE. With 3 bases removed from V and 2 bases from J, the gap between germline ends came to 13 bases. The CDR3 consists of 15 residues. The CDR3: CASSWSGLNTDTQYF. For the CDR3, the DNA is TGTGCCAGCAGCTGGTCTGGCCTGAACACAGATACGCAGTATTTT.

The chain employs TRBV11-2 and TRBJ2-3; perhaps TRBD1 as D (6 bases). V was cut by 2 bases and J by 4 bases, with 10 bases left in between. CDR1 is SGHAT and CDR2 is FQNNGV in the germline V gene. This CDR3 comprises 14 residues. The CDR3 DNA reads as TGTGCCAGCAGCTTACAGGGGCGCGCAGATACGCAGTATTTT. Translated, it gives CASSLQGRADTQYF.

The chain carries TRBV30 and TRBJ1-6; D is possibly TRBD1 (5 bases). The V end was cut by 2 bases, the J end by 6 bases, with 14 bases between. There are 15 residues in the CDR3. In germline, CDR1 is GTSNPN, CDR2 SVGIG (reference sequence). In DNA, the CDR3 is TGTGCCTGGAGTCGTGGGGCAGGGCTTAATTCACCCCTCCACTTT. Its translation: CAWSRGAGLNSPLHF.

The chain is built from TRBV5-1 and TRBJ2-5, with 9 bases that match TRBD1. J lost 4 bases, V lost 2 bases, and 6 bases had no gene match. Germline loops: CDR1 SGHRS, CDR2 YFSETQ. The CDR3 extends over 15 amino acids. The CDR3: CASSLSGTGRETQYF. CDR3 sequence (DNA): TGCGCCAGCAGCTTATCCGGGACAGGGAGAGAGACCCAGTACTTC.

Comment on this clone: The same CDR3 is also encoded by other DNA sequences in this sample. The V gene is TRBV6-1, the J gene TRBJ2-1, with D possibly TRBD1 on 6 matching bases. Between the trimmed V and J ends, which lost 6 bases and 2 bases, there was a span of 8 bases. Germline V lookup: CDR1 MNHNS, CDR2 SASEGT. The CDR3 sequence is 13 residues long. The CDR3 spells CASSRTAYNEQFF. CDR3 DNA sequence: TGTGCCAGCAGCCGGACAGCCTACAATGAGCAGTTCTTC.

This chain links TRBV30 with TRBJ2-7, with D unresolved. V lost 1 base, J lost 5 bases, and 12 bases lay in between. The germline gives CDR1 GTSNPN, CDR2 SVGIG (reference sequence). The CDR3 runs 13 residues. The CDR3 is CAWSATGRDEQYF. The CDR3 DNA reads TGTGCCTGGAGTGCAACTGGCCGGGACGAGCAGTACTTC.

The chain has TRBV18 and TRBJ2-1; 11 bases match TRBD2. Germline CDR1 KGHSH, CDR2 LQKENI. This CDR3 is built from 14 residues. Trimming removed 4 bases from V and 8 bases from J; junction bases left unmatched: 4. The CDR3: CASSLSTSGDEQFF. The CDR3 DNA reads as TGTGCCAGCTCACTTTCGACTAGCGGGGATGAGCAGTTCTTC. The full variable domain, its missing parts supplied by reference TRBV18 and TRBJ2-1, is NAGVMQNPRHLVRRRGQEARLRCSPMKGHSHVYWYRQLPEEGLKFMVYLQKENIIDESGMPKERFSAEFPKEGPSILRIQQVVRGDSAAYFCASSLSTSGDEQFFGPGTRLTVL.

V and J are TRBV6-5 and TRBJ2-7; 8 nucleotides agree with TRBD1. The ends lost 4 bases at V and 2 bases at J; junction bases unmatched: 7. The length of the CDR3 is 15 residues. Germline CDR1 is MNHEY and CDR2 is SVGAGI. This chain's CDR3 is CASSLDRAPTYEQYF. The DNA for the CDR3 is TGTGCCAGCAGTTTGGACAGGGCGCCGACCTACGAGCAGTACTTC.

The DNA for the CDR3 is TGTGCCAGCTCTAAACGGGGGACTGGAAACACCATATATTTT. It codes for CASSKRGTGNTIYF. The chain combines TRBV27 with TRBJ1-3; possibly TRBD1 for D (5 bases). The germline V gene has CDR1 MNHEY and CDR2 SMNVEV (reference sequence). V was shortened by 8 bases and J by 2 bases, with 13 bases between the two germline ends. The CDR3 runs to 14 residues.

This rearrangement joins TRBV6-1 to TRBJ2-5; 8 positions match TRBD2. The CDR3 extends over 15 amino acids. J gave up 2 bases and V 2 bases, and 4 bases lay outside the gene matches. Per germline, CDR1 MNHNS and CDR2 SASEGT. In DNA, the CDR3 is TGTGCCAGCAGTGAAAACGGACTAGCTCAAGAGACCCAGTACTTC. Its translation is CASSENGLAQETQYF.

This clone came up once. The rearrangement links TRBV21-1 to TRBJ2-7; whether TRBD1, the table's D call, matches the DNA was not checked. TRBV21-1 is termed a pseudogene. The length of the CDR3 is 13 residues. Here the CDR3 reads CASRQGARYEQYF. CDR3 nucleotide sequence: TGTGCCAGCAGACAGGGGGCAAGGTACGAGCAGTACTTC.

This sequence joins TRBV7-2 and TRBJ2-5, with TRBD1 identical over 7 bases. The end of the DNA aligns better with TRBJ2-7, so the J call may be wrong. Germline V gives CDR1 SGHTA, CDR2 FQGNSA. This CDR3 region has 13 residues. The CDR3 DNA reads TGTGCCAGCAGCCAACAACAGGGGAACGAGCAGTACTTC. This encodes CASSQQQGNEQYF.